These 7 T cell receptor beta chains were sequenced from one sample in a study of shared clonotypes between healthy human individuals. Assay used: immunoSEQ multiplex PCR; TCRdb lists only in-frame clones, some missing. This sample has approximately 2.1 million clones, with 90% to 95% found just once. Sequencing input: naive CD4+ T cells from PBMCs. Described subset: CD45RA+ positively selected. The receptor source for this set is a man between 18 and 29 years old in good health. Some clones in this sample may be carry-over from other donors' samples.

This clone has only a few counts. The chain employs TRBV28 and TRBJ1-5; D may be TRBD1 (6 bases). V lost 5 bases and J lost 2, with 16 bases in between. The germline CDR1 and CDR2 sequences are MDHEN and SYDVKM. The CDR3 loop spans 16 amino acids. In DNA, the CDR3 is TGTGCCAGCAGTCCTACAGGGAGGGGTGGCAATCAGCCCCAGCATTTT. Translating gives CASSPTGRGGNQPQHF.

The gene calls are TRBV12-5 and TRBJ1-1; D is ambiguous. The ends were cut back, 6 bases at V and 1 base at J, with 9 bases in the middle. Germline V gives CDR1 LGHNT, CDR2 FRNRAP. The CDR3 sequence is 13 residues long. In DNA, the CDR3 is TGTGCTAGTGGCCTGAGGGAGAACACTGAAGCTTTCTTT. Translation: CASGLRENTEAFF.

V and J are TRBV5-8 and TRBJ1-5, with 10 bases aligning to TRBD1. This CDR3 is 15 amino acids long. Germline V gene data show CDR1 as SGHTS and CDR2 as YDEGEE. The J segment lost 7 bases and the V segment lost 3 bases, leaving 7 bases of the junction unmatched. DNA of the CDR3: TGTGCCAGCAGCTACCCGGGACAGGGGAAGCAGCCCCAGCATTTT. This sequence encodes CASSYPGQGKQPQHF.

The chain recombines TRBV28 with TRBJ1-1; 11 nucleotides line up with TRBD1. Trimming took 8 bases from V and 10 from J; bases not matched to a gene: 12. The V gene's germline CDR1 is MDHEN and CDR2 SYDVKM. The CDR3 sequence is 14 residues long. The CDR3 DNA follows: TGTGCCAGCTTCGGACAGGGGGCGTTTTTACGAGCTTTCTTT. It is translated as CASFGQGAFLRAFF.

V and J are TRBV27 and TRBJ2-1; D perhaps matches TRBD1 (6 bases). Germline V gives CDR1 MNHEY, CDR2 SMNVEV (reference sequence). The germline V and J ends were trimmed by 6 bases and 2 bases, with 20 bases remaining between them. The CDR3 is made up of 17 amino acids. The CDR3 DNA follows: TGTGCCAGCAGCCTTTATTCTGGGGGCGGAACCTACAATGAGCAGTTCTTC. This translates into CASSLYSGGGTYNEQFF.

The V and J genes are TRBV10-3 and TRBJ1-5; D possibly corresponds to TRBD1 (6 bases). Per the germline V gene, CDR1 is ENHRY and CDR2 is SYGVKD. Trimming cost V 4 bases and J 6 bases, with 16 bases left between them. This CDR3 has 15 amino acids. CDR3 sequence: CAISAGQSGLQPQHF. The CDR3 DNA follows: TGTGCCATCAGTGCTGGACAGTCAGGCCTTCAGCCCCAGCATTTT.

This chain connects TRBV7-9 to TRBJ2-1; tentative D call: TRBD2 (6 bases). The CDR3 spans 15 residues. Trimming pared 7 bases from V and 6 bases from J, leaving 19 bases between. Germline lookup yields CDR1 SEHNR and CDR2 FQNEAQ (reference sequence). For the CDR3, the DNA is TGTGCCAGCACCCCGCCCCCCTTAGCGGTCAATGAGCAGTTCTTC. Residues: CASTPPPLAVNEQFF.